This T cell receptor (beta chain) was sequenced for a study of blood T cells in healthy people across ages. Points from the study as a whole: CMV status of donors was not determined, possibly confounding expanded clonotype changes.

Trimming at V came to 5 bases and at J to 4 bases, leaving 6 bases not matched to a gene. The CDR3 totals 14 residues. Germline CDR1 and CDR2: SGHAT and FQNNGV. At least ten counts were recorded for this clonotype. Its antigen is still unknown. Each donor was a healthy Caucasian individual from Russia, aged roughly 6 to 95. Total RNA amounts of at least 5 micrograms were extracted per sample. Through a sample-barcoded 5' primer and a J-beta primer mix, a second PCR was run for about 6 to 11 cycles. MiXCR, run by TCRdb on the 5' RACE reads, gives a single entry per CDR3 protein. The sample records about 730,000 distinct CDR3 sequences, roughly 41% being singletons.

The V call is TRBV11-2, the J call TRBJ1-2; 8 positions match TRBD1. The sequencing input was blood. The clonotype comes from a woman aged 60-75 years in good health. The CDR3 DNA sequence: TGTGCCAGCAGCGACGGACAGGGCCTCTATGGCTACACCTTC. This translates into CASSDGQGLYGYTF. The full variable domain, completed using reference TRBV11-2 and TRBJ1-2, is EAGVAQSPRYKIIEKRQSVAFWCNPISGHATLYWYQQILGQGPKLLIQFQNNGVVDDSQLPKDRFSAERLKGVDSTLKIQPAKLEDSAVYLCASSDGQGLYGYTFGSGTRLTVV.